The 31 T cell receptor beta chains presented below share a single source sample, sequenced in a study of cytomegalovirus exposure and HLA in healthy donors. The PCR used 60 Vbeta and 13 Jbeta primers. The protocol was immunoSEQ multiplex PCR, while the TCRdb copy is restricted to in-frame clones and leaves out a portion. Counted here are about 120,000 clones, about four fifths occurring once; the ten biggest clones make up around 1.5%. Sample: PBMCs. These receptors were collected from a woman younger than 30 in good health and CMV-seronegative.

The chain is built from TRBV25-1 and TRBJ1-2, with no clear D. The CDR3 is made up of 18 amino acids. Per germline, CDR1 MGHDK and CDR2 SYGVNS. Between the trimmed V and J ends, which lost 3 bases and 8 bases, there was a span of 28 bases. The CDR3 region is CASSDPAWEPLSKGGYTF. The CDR3 DNA follows: TGTGCCAGCAGTGATCCGGCGTGGGAGCCCCTATCCAAAGGAGGCTACACCTTC.

The V and J genes are TRBV11-2 and TRBJ1-1; D is undetermined. Trimming took 4 bases from V and 1 from J, leaving 13 bases between them. The CDR3 is 15 amino acids. CDR1 and CDR2 from the germline V gene are SGHAT and FQNNGV. The DNA for the CDR3 is TGTGCCAGCAGCTCTTACTACGGAGCGAACACTGAAGCTTTCTTT. Translated, it gives CASSSYYGANTEAFF.

CDR3 nucleotide sequence: TGTGCCAGTGAGGCGGTAACGCCTAATCAGCCCCAGCATTTT. Translated: CASEAVTPNQPQHF. The chain has TRBV6-1 and TRBJ1-5; no reliable D call. Germline lookup yields CDR1 MNHNS and CDR2 SASEGT. This CDR3 has 14 residues. Trimming left V 9 bases short and J 4 bases short, with 16 bases between.

This clone was detected a few times. The chain couples TRBV9 to TRBJ1-2; 12 bases map to TRBD1. The CDR3 has 15 amino acids. Germline loops: CDR1 SGDLS, CDR2 YYNGEE. With V trimmed by 3 bases and J by 7 bases, 7 bases remained unmatched. This CDR3 is CASSAQGQGAGGYTF. The CDR3 region has the DNA TGTGCCAGCAGCGCCCAGGGACAGGGGGCGGGTGGCTACACCTTC.

The chain employs TRBV5-1 and TRBJ1-1, with D tentatively TRBD1 (6 bases). Germline V gene lookup returns CDR1 SGHRS and CDR2 YFSETQ. V was clipped by 2 bases and J by 2 bases, with 25 bases between them. The CDR3 contains 19 residues. The CDR3 sequence: CASSFRGAGIATSNTEAFF. The CDR3 DNA is TGCGCCAGCAGCTTTCGGGGGGCAGGAATCGCCACATCAAACACTGAAGCTTTCTTT.

The gene calls are TRBV7-9 and TRBJ2-1; D might be TRBD1 (6 bases). This CDR3 comprises 15 residues. CDR1 is SEHNR, CDR2 FQNEAQ, per germline (reference sequence). Trimming took off 5 bases at V and 4 bases at J, with 15 bases between the two ends. This chain's CDR3 is CASSALDSSYNEQFF. CDR3 nucleotide sequence: TGTGCCAGCAGCGCCCTGGACAGCTCGTACAATGAGCAGTTCTTC.

This chain joins TRBV11-2 and TRBJ1-2, with 9 positions matching TRBD1. V dropped 0 bases and J dropped 0; count of bases not matched to a gene: 8. CDR3 size: 18 residues. CDR1 SGHAT and CDR2 FQNNGV come from the germline V gene. The DNA of the CDR3 is TGTGCCAGCAGCTTAGAGAGCCGGGACAGGGTAGCTAACTATGGCTACACCTTC. It is translated as CASSLESRDRVANYGYTF.

The chain recombines TRBV4-2 with TRBJ2-3; D not certain. Trimming took 4 bases from V and 2 from J, leaving 7 bases between them. The CDR3 is made up of 13 amino acids. Per the germline V gene, CDR1 is LGHNA and CDR2 is YNFKEQ. CDR3 sequence reads: CASSPENTDTQYF. CDR3 DNA sequence: TGTGCCAGCAGCCCGGAGAACACAGATACGCAGTATTTT.

The gene calls are TRBV6-1 and TRBJ1-2, with 7 bases aligning to TRBD1. The CDR3 length is 14 residues. The junction had 6 bases not matched to a gene; V was cut back by 1 base and J by 7 bases. Germline V gene data show CDR1 as MNHNS and CDR2 as SASEGT. Written as DNA, the CDR3 is TGTGCCAGCAGTGAAGACAGGGGAAGAGGTGGCTACACCTTC. Encoded protein: CASSEDRGRGGYTF.

The CDR3 DNA is TGTGCCAGCAGTGATGCCAGGGGGTCCAAAAACATTCAGTACTTC. Translating it yields CASSDARGSKNIQYF. The chain employs TRBV2 and TRBJ2-4; 7 positions match TRBD1. This CDR3 region has 15 residues. Germline lookup yields CDR1 SNHLY and CDR2 FYNNEI. Trimming removed 3 bases from V and 2 bases from J; junction bases left unmatched: 4.

This clone was picked up a small number of times. This chain uses TRBV14 with TRBJ2-3, with D possibly matching TRBD1 (5 bases). This CDR3 spans 16 amino acids. V lost 0 bases and J lost 4, with 14 bases in between. CDR1 SGHDN and CDR2 FVKESK come from the germline V gene. The CDR3 protein is CASSQDWGRVADTQYF. CDR3 sequence (DNA): TGTGCCAGCAGCCAAGATTGGGGCAGGGTGGCAGATACGCAGTATTTT.

The chain carries TRBV6-5 and TRBJ2-7; maybe TRBD2 (6 bases). CDR1 and CDR2 from the germline V gene are MNHEY and SVGAGI. Trimming took 2 bases from V and 5 from J, leaving 16 bases between them. CDR3 length: 15 amino acids. Here the CDR3 DNA reads TGTGCCAGCAGTTACGAAGGAGGGGTGCTGGACGAGCAGTACTTC. Translating it yields CASSYEGGVLDEQYF.

The chain recombines TRBV4-1 with TRBJ1-1; weak D call: TRBD1 (6 bases). The germline CDR1 and CDR2 sequences are MGHRA and YSYEKL. The CDR3 is made up of 12 amino acids. The V and J ends lost 3 bases and 11 bases respectively, with 13 bases between them. CDR3 sequence reads: CASSQVAGDAFF. Here the CDR3 DNA reads TGCGCCAGCAGCCAGGTGGCAGGGGACGCTTTCTTT.

V usage is TRBV19 and J usage is TRBJ2-7; 9 bases line up with TRBD2. The CDR3 loop spans 16 amino acids. V lost 0 bases, J lost 2 bases, and 5 bases stayed unmatched. Germline loops: CDR1 LNHDA, CDR2 SQIVND (reference sequence). The CDR3 DNA reads TGTGCCAGTAGTATAGAGGGAGCGGGAGGCCCCTACGAGCAGTACTTC. Its protein product is CASSIEGAGGPYEQYF.

The V gene is TRBV25-1, the J gene TRBJ2-5; 8 positions match TRBD2. The CDR3 length is 14 residues. Per germline, CDR1 MGHDK and CDR2 SYGVNS. The V gene end was trimmed by 7 bases and the J gene end by 5 bases; junction bases not matched to a gene: 9. The CDR3, as DNA: TGTGCCAGCACCGTAGCGGGGACTGGGGAGACCCAGTACTTC. This translates into CASTVAGTGETQYF. The full variable domain, with the rest looked up from reference TRBV25-1 and TRBJ2-5, is EADIYQTPRYLVIGTGKKITLECSQTMGHDKMYWYQQDPGMELHLIHYSYGVNSTEKGDLSSESTVSRIRTEHFPLTLESARPSHTSQYLCASTVAGTGETQYFGPGTRLLVL.

V is TRBV9 and J is TRBJ2-5, with 10 positions matching TRBD2. The CDR3 is 15 residues long. J gave up 2 bases and V 3 bases, and 4 bases lay outside the gene matches. Per the germline V gene, CDR1 is SGDLS and CDR2 is YYNGEE. The CDR3 protein is CASSEGLARQETQYF. The DNA of the CDR3 is TGTGCCAGCAGCGAGGGACTAGCGAGGCAAGAGACCCAGTACTTC.

This clone has only a few counts. The chain joins TRBV25-1 to TRBJ1-3; tentative D call: TRBD1 (6 bases). The CDR3 is 13 residues long. The V and J ends lost 5 bases and 2 bases respectively, with 7 bases between them. The germline CDR1 and CDR2 sequences are MGHDK and SYGVNS. This CDR3 reads CASSRQAGNTIYF. The CDR3 region has the DNA TGTGCCAGCAGTAGACAGGCTGGAAACACCATATATTTT.

The V call is TRBV6-6, the J call TRBJ1-1; D is unclear. Trimming took off 2 bases at V and 1 base at J, with 5 bases between the two ends. The CDR3 is 13 residues long. The V gene's germline CDR1 is MNHNY and CDR2 SVGAGI (reference sequence). The CDR3 reads CASSYEGNTEAFF. CDR3 coding DNA: TGTGCCAGCAGTTACGAGGGGAACACTGAAGCTTTCTTT.

The chain joins TRBV6-4 to TRBJ2-2; 7 nucleotides agree with TRBD2. Germline V gene sequence: CDR1 MRHNA, CDR2 SNTAGT. The CDR3 consists of 14 residues. V trimming: 5 bases; J trimming: 10 bases; junction bases outside the gene matches: 10. As DNA, the CDR3 is TGTGCCAGCAGTAACCAGGGCGGGAGTATGGAGCTGTTTTTT. Translation: CASSNQGGSMELFF.

J is TRBJ1-5 and V is TRBV27; 10 nucleotides align to TRBD1. The CDR3 has 15 residues. Per the germline V gene, CDR1 is MNHEY and CDR2 is SMNVEV (reference sequence). V gave up 6 bases and J gave up 1 base; unmatched junction bases: 3. CDR3 DNA sequence: TGTGCCAGCAGGTGGACAGGGGGAAGCAATCAGCCCCAGCATTTT. Translation gives CASRWTGGSNQPQHF.

The chain recombines TRBV2 with TRBJ1-1, with D perhaps matching TRBD1 (5 bases). The germline CDR1 and CDR2 sequences are SNHLY and FYNNEI. The CDR3 is made up of 13 amino acids. The CDR3 DNA reads as TGTTCCACCCTGGGGGAGGCCAACACTGAAGCTTTCTTT. Residues: CSTLGEANTEAFF.

The rearrangement joins TRBV19 to TRBJ2-6; tentatively, D is TRBD2 (5 bases). The V and J ends lost 8 bases and 7 bases respectively, with 15 bases between them. The CDR3 loop spans 14 amino acids. Germline V gives CDR1 LNHDA, CDR2 SQIVND (reference sequence). CDR3 residues: CASSRTAGANVLTF. The CDR3 region has the DNA TGTGCCAGTTCTAGGACTGCCGGCGCCAACGTCCTGACTTTC.

In this sample, this clone turned up once. One end of the junction varies from germline; a read error may be responsible. The genes are TRBV5-1 and TRBJ2-6; 7 nucleotides agree with TRBD1. The length of the CDR3 is 17 residues. In germline, CDR1 is SGHRS, CDR2 YFSETQ. The CDR3, as DNA: TGCGCCAGCAGGTTAGGGACAGCGCGCTCTGGGGCCAACGGCCTGACTTTC. Protein product: CASRLGTARSGANGLTF.

V gene TRBV10-3 combines with J gene TRBJ1-2, with no clear D. Trimming shortened V by 9 bases and J by 0 bases, and 11 bases separated the two germline ends. The CDR3 has 13 residues. The germline CDR1 and CDR2 sequences are ENHRY and SYGVKD. This CDR3 is CAMREEANYGYTF. For the CDR3, the DNA is TGTGCCATGAGGGAAGAAGCTAACTATGGCTACACCTTC.

The chain carries TRBV29-1 and TRBJ1-2; unclear D gene. This CDR3 contains 11 residues. Germline V gives CDR1 SQVTM, CDR2 ANQGSEA. V was shortened by 4 bases and J by 2 bases, with 5 bases between the two germline ends. CDR3: CSVVQNYGYTF. The CDR3 region has the DNA TGCAGCGTTGTCCAGAACTATGGCTACACCTTC.

This clone was observed once. The CDR3 loop is CASSRRDRGFQNIQYF. CDR3 bases: TGTGCCAGCAGCCGAAGGGACAGGGGATTCCAAAACATTCAGTACTTC. The chain carries TRBV7-8 and TRBJ2-4, with 10 bases lining up with TRBD1. The CDR3 is 16 amino acids. V was pared by 5 bases and J by 5 bases, with 9 bases of the junction left unmatched. Germline values: CDR1 SGHVS, CDR2 FQNEAQ.

The chain couples TRBV15 to TRBJ1-4, with 7 bases fitting TRBD1. Trimming removed 5 bases from V and 3 bases from J; junction bases left unmatched: 9. This CDR3 is 16 amino acids long. Germline V gene data show CDR1 as LNHNV and CDR2 as YYDKDF (reference sequence). The CDR3 DNA follows: TGTGCCACCAGCGGCAAAGGGGGACAGTCTAATGAAAAACTGTTTTTT. Translating it yields CATSGKGGQSNEKLFF.

The J gene is TRBJ2-1, the V gene TRBV4-1; 8 bases map to TRBD1. Looked up from germline, CDR1 is MGHRA and CDR2 is YSYEKL. With V trimmed by 1 base and J by 6 bases, 11 bases remained unmatched. This CDR3 has 17 amino acids. The CDR3 sequence: CASSQGGRRGPVNEQFF. The CDR3 nucleotides read TGCGCCAGCAGCCAAGGAGGTCGCAGGGGGCCGGTCAATGAGCAGTTCTTC.

This chain connects TRBV19 to TRBJ1-2, with D unresolved. This CDR3 is built from 15 residues. The V gene's germline CDR1 is LNHDA and CDR2 SQIVND (reference sequence). Trimming shortened V by 7 bases and J by 0 bases, and 15 bases separated the two germline ends. The CDR3, as DNA: TGTGCCAGTACCATAGGTGGGAGAGCTAACTATGGCTACACCTTC. As protein: CASTIGGRANYGYTF.

The sample holds a few counts of this clone. The V and J genes are TRBV5-1 and TRBJ2-3, with 8 bases fitting TRBD2. This CDR3 has 15 amino acids. Germline V gives CDR1 SGHRS, CDR2 YFSETQ. V trimming: 3 bases; J trimming: 3 bases; junction bases outside the gene matches: 6. The CDR3: CASSSSGSGTDTQYF. The CDR3 coding sequence is TGCGCCAGCAGCTCGAGCGGGAGTGGGACAGATACGCAGTATTTT.

As for this clone: Sequence at one end of the junction differs from germline and may be a read error. The chain recombines TRBV5-4 with TRBJ2-1, with TRBD1 matching over 12 bases. CDR1 is SGHNT and CDR2 is YYREEE in the germline V gene (reference sequence). The CDR3 runs to 13 residues. The CDR3 bases are TGTGCCAGCAGGGGACAGGGGGCGGTTGAGGAGTTCTTC. Its translation: CASRGQGAVEEFF.